A selection of T cell receptor beta chains follows, all from one sample in a study of cytomegalovirus exposure and HLA in healthy donors. Using immunoSEQ multiplex PCR, the repertoire was profiled, and TCRdb retains in-frame clones only, with some absent. The table shows roughly 63,000 clones, with more than 70% occurring only once. The sequenced sample consisted of PBMCs. The receptors stem from a woman aged 35 to 49 in good health and CMV-seropositive. Each CDR3 is given with its conserved first and last residue. The order of the fields is J gene, V gene, clone size, D gene, CDR3 DNA, CDR3 protein. D genes are given only for firm matches. Rows may omit the clone size; those that give it use once, few, many or a size class.

>TRBJ2-5|TRBV10-2|-|-
TGCGCCAGCAGTGAGGGCAGCGCGGAGACCCAGTACTTC
CASSEGSAETQYF
>TRBJ2-2|TRBV29-1|-|TRBD2
TGCAGCGTTGAAGGCGTAGGACTAGCGGGGACCGGGGAGCTGTTTTTT
CSVEGVGLAGTGELFF
>TRBJ2-7|TRBV6-5|-|TRBD1
TGTGCCAGCAGTTACAACGGACAGGGATCCTACGAGCAGTACTTC
CASSYNGQGSYEQYF
>TRBJ2-3|TRBV30|few|TRBD2
TGTGCCTATAGCGGGGCCCTCACAGATACGCAGTATTTT
CAYSGALTDTQYF
>TRBJ2-1|TRBV5-1|-|TRBD2
TGCGCCAGCAGCTCTGAAGGTAGACTAGCATACAATGAGCAGTTCTTC
CASSSEGRLAYNEQFF
>TRBJ2-5|TRBV29-1|-|TRBD2
TGCAGCGTTGGAATAGCGGGGAGAGAGACCCAGTACTTC
CSVGIAGRETQYF
>TRBJ1-4|TRBV6-1|-|TRBD1
TGTGCCAGCAGCACCGGGACAGGGGGCGCAGAACTGTTTTTT
CASSTGTGGAELFF
>TRBJ1-5|TRBV7-8|-|-
TGTGCCAGCAGCTTAGGCATCTATAGCAATCAGCCCCAGCATTTT
CASSLGIYSNQPQHF
>TRBJ1-2|TRBV28|-|-
TGTGCCAGCAGTCAAGACACGTATGGCTACACCTTC
CASSQDTYGYTF
>TRBJ2-1|TRBV27|once|TRBD2
TGTGCCAGCAGTTTAAAAGGGCTAGCGGGGGGGCCTTACAATGAGCAGTTCTTC
CASSLKGLAGGPYNEQFF
>TRBJ1-1|TRBV18|-|-
TGTGCCAGCTCACCACTAAGGCAGGACACTGAAGCTTTCTTT
CASSPLRQDTEAFF
>TRBJ2-7|TRBV15|-|-
TGTGCCACCAGCAGAAGTACCGGGACAACCCCAAACGAGCAGTACTTC
CATSRSTGTTPNEQYF
>TRBJ2-7|TRBV19|once|-
TGTGCCAGTAGCAAAACTCAGGGGTATTACGAGCAGTACTTC
CASSKTQGYYEQYF
>TRBJ2-4|TRBV29-1|-|-
TGCAGCGTTGAGGCAGGGCCTAACATTCAGTACTTC
CSVEAGPNIQYF
>TRBJ2-3|TRBV4-1|-|TRBD2
TGCGCCAGCAGCCAACAAGCGGGGGGAGGAAATACGCAGTATTTT
CASSQQAGGGNTQYF
>TRBJ2-3|TRBV7-9|-|TRBD2
TGTGCCAGCAGCTACCCTAGCGGGGGGCTCACAGATACGCAGTATTTT
CASSYPSGGLTDTQYF
>TRBJ1-5|TRBV9|once|TRBD1
TGTGCCAGCAGCGTAGCTCGGAGACAGGGGTCTGGTCAGCCCCAGCATTTT
CASSVARRQGSGQPQHF
>TRBJ1-6|TRBV6-1|few|-
TGTGCCAGCAGTGAGGTCTCGACCGGCGGGAATTCACCCCTCCACTTT
CASSEVSTGGNSPLHF